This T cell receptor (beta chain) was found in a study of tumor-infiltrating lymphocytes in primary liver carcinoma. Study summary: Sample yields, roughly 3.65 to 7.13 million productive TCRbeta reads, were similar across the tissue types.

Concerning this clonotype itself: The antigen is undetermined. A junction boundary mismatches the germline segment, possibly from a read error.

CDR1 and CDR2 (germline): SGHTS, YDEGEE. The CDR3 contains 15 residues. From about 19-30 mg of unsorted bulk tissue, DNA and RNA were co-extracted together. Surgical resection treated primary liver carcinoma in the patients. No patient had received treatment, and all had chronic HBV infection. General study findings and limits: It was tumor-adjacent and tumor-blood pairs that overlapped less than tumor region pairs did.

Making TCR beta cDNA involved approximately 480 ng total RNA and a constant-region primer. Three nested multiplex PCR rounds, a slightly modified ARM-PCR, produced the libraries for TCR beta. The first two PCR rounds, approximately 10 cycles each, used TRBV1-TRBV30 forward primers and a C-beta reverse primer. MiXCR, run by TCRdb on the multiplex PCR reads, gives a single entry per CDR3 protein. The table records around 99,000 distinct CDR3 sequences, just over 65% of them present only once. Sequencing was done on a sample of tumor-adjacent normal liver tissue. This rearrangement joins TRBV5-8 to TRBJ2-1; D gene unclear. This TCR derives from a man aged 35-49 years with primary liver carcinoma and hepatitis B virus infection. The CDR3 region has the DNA TGTGCCAGCAACGCGACGATGAGCCTCTACAATAAGCAGTTCTTC. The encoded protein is CASNATMSLYNKQFF. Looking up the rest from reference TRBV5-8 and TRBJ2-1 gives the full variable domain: EAGVTQSPTHLIKTRGQQATLRCSPISGHTSVYWYQQALGLGLQFLLWYDEGEERNRGNFPPRFSGRQFPNYSSELNVNALELEDSALYLCASNATMSLYNKQFFGPGTRLTVL.